This T cell receptor (beta chain) came from a study of identifying expanded T cells in peripheral blood. Sequenced by immunoSEQ multiplex PCR; TCRdb stores in-frame clones only, minus some. The sample includes around 56,000 clones, about 83% of them seen just once. V gave up 6 bases and J gave up 7 bases, with 13 bases separating them. The CDR3 has 13 residues. Germline CDR1 reads MNHEY; CDR2 reads SMNVEV (reference sequence). The chain combines TRBV27 with TRBJ2-1; D possibly corresponds to TRBD2 (7 bases). The sequence came from a person between 18 and 75 years old in good health. Sequenced input: blood. The CDR3 nucleotides are TGTGCCAGCAGGGAGGGGGGGATGAATGAGCAGTTCTTC. Translating gives CASREGGMNEQFF.